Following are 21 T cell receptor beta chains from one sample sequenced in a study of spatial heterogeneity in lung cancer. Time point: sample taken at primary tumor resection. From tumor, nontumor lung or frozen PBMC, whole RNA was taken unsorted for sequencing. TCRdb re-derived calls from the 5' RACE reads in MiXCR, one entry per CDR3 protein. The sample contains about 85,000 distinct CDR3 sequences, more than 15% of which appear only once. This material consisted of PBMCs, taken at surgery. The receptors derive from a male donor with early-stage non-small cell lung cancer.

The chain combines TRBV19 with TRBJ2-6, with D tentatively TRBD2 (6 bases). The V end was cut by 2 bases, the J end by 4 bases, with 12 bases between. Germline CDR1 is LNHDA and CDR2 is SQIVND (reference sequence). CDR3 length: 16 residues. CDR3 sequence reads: CASSIRGGTGANVLTF. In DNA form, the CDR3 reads TGTGCCAGTAGTATAAGGGGCGGGACCGGGGCCAACGTCCTGACTTTC.

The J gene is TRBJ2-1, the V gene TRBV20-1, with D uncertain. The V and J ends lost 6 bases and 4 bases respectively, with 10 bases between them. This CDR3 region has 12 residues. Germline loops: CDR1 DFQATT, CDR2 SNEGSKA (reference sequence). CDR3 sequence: CSAQSAYNEQFF. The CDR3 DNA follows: TGCAGTGCACAGTCAGCATACAATGAGCAGTTCTTC.

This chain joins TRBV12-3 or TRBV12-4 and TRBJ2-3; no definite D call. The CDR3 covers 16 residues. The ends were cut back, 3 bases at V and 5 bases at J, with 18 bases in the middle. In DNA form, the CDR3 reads TGTGCCAGCAGTTTTTTTATAACGGCAACGGGAGATACGCAGTATTTT. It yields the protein CASSFFITATGDTQYF.

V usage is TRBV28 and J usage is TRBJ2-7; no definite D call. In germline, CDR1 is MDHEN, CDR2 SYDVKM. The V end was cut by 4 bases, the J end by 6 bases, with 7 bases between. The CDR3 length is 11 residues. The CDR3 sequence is CASSSPLEQYF. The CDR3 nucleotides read TGTGCCAGCAGTTCTCCCCTCGAGCAGTACTTC.

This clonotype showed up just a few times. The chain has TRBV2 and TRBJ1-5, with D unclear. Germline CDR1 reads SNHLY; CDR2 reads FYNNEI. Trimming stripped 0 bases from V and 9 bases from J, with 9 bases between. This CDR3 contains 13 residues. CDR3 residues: CASSEADLGPQHF. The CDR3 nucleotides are TGTGCCAGCAGTGAAGCGGACCTTGGGCCCCAGCATTTT.

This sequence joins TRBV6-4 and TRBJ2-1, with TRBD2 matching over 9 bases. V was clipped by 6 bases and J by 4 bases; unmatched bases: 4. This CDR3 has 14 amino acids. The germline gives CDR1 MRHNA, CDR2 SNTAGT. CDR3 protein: CASSRTSDYNEQFF. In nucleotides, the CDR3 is TGTGCCAGCAGCCGGACTAGCGATTACAATGAGCAGTTCTTC.

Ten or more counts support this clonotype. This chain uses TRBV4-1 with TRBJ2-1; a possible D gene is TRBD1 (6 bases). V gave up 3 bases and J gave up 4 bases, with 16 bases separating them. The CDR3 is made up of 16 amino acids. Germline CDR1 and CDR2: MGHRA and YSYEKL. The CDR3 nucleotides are TGCGCCAGCAGCCAGGGGGACGGGACACCATACAATGAGCAGTTCTTC. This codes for CASSQGDGTPYNEQFF.

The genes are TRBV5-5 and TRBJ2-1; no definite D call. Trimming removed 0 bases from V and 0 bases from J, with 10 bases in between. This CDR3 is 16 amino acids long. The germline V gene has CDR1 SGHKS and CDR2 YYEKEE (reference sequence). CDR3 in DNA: TGTGCCAGCAGCTTGGGGCGGTGGAGCTCCTACAATGAGCAGTTCTTC. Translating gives CASSLGRWSSYNEQFF. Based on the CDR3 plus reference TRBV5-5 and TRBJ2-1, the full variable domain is DAGVTQSPTHLIKTRGQQVTLRCSPISGHKSVSWYQQVLGQGPQFIFQYYEKEERGRGNFPDRFSARQFPNYSSELNVNALLLGDSALYLCASSLGRWSSYNEQFFGPGTRLTVL.

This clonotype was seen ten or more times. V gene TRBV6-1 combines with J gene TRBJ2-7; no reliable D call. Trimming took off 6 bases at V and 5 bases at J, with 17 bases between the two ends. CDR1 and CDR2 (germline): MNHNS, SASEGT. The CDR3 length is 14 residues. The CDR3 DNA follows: TGTGCCAGCAGCCCTACGGACGGGTTTGACGAGCAGTACTTC. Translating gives CASSPTDGFDEQYF.

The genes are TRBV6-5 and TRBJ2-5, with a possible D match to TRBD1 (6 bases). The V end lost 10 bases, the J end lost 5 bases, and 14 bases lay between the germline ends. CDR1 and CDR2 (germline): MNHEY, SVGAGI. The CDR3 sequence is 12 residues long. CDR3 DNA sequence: TGTGCCACTTCCGACAGGTTCGAGACCCAGTACTTC. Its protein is CATSDRFETQYF.

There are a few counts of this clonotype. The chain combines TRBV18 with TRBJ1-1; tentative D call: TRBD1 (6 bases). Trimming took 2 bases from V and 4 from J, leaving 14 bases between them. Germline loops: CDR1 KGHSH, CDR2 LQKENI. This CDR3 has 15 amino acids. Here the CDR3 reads CASSPDNTGSTEAFF. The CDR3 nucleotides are TGTGCCAGCTCACCAGACAATACAGGGAGCACTGAAGCTTTCTTT.

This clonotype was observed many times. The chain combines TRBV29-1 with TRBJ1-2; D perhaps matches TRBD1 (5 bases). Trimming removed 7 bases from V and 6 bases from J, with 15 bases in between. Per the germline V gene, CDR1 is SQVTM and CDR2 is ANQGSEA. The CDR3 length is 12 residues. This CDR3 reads CSAWGGENGYTF. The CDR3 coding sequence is TGCAGCGCTTGGGGAGGGGAGAATGGCTACACCTTC. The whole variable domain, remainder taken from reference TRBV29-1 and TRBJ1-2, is SAVISQKPSRDICQRGTSLTIQCQVDSQVTMMFWYRQQPGQSLTLIATANQGSEATYESGFVIDKFPISRPNLTFSTLTVSNMSPEDSSIYLCSAWGGENGYTFGSGTRLTVV.

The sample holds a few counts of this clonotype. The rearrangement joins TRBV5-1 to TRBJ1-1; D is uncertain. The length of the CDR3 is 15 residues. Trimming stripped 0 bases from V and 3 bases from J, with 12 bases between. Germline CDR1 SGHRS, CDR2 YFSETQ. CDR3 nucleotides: TGCGCCAGCAGCTTGGGCGGTGTAATCGACACTGAAGCTTTCTTT. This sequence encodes CASSLGGVIDTEAFF. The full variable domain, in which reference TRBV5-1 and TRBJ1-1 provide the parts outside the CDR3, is KAGVTQTPRYLIKTRGQQVTLSCSPISGHRSVSWYQQTPGQGLQFLFEYFSETQRNKGNFPGRFSGRQFSNSRSEMNVSTLELGDSALYLCASSLGGVIDTEAFFGQGTRLTVV.

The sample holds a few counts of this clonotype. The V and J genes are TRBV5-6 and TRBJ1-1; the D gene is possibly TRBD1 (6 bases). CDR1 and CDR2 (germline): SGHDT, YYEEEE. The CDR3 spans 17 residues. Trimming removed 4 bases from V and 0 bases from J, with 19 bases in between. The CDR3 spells CASSPKPGTPMNTEAFF. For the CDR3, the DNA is TGTGCCAGCAGCCCAAAACCCGGGACACCCATGAACACTGAAGCTTTCTTT.

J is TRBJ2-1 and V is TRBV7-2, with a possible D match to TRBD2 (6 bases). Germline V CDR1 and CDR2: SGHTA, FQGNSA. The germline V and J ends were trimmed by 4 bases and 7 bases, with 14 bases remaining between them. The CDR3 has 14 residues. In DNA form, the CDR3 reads TGTGCCAGCAGCTATGCGGGGCTAGGAAATGAGCAGTTCTTC. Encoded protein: CASSYAGLGNEQFF.

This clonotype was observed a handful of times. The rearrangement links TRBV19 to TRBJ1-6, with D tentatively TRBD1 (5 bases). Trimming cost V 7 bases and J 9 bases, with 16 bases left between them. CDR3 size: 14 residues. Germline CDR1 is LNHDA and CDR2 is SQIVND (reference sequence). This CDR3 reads CASTSDSLASPLHF. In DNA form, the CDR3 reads TGTGCCAGTACCTCAGACAGTCTTGCTTCACCCCTCCACTTT.

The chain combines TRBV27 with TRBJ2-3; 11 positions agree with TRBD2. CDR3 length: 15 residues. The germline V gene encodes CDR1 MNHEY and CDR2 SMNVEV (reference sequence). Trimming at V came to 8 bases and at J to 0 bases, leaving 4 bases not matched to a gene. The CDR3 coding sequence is TGTGCCAGCGGGCGACTAGCGGGAAGCACAGATACGCAGTATTTT. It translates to CASGRLAGSTDTQYF.

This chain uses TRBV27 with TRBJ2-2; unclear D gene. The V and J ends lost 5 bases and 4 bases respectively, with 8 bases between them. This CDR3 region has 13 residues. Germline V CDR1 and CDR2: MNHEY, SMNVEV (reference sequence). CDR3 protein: CASSRLTTGELFF. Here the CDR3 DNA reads TGTGCCAGCAGTCGGCTGACCACCGGGGAGCTGTTTTTT.

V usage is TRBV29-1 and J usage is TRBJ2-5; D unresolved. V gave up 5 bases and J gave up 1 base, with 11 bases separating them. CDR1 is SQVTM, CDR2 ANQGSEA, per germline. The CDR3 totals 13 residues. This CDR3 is CSVSRIFQETQYF. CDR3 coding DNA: TGCAGCGTTTCCAGGATTTTCCAAGAGACCCAGTACTTC.

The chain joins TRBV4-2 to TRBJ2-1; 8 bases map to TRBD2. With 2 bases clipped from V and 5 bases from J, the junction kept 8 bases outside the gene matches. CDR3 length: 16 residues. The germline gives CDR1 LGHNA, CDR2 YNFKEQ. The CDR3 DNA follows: TGTGCCAGCAGCCAACAACTAGCGGATAACAACAATGAGCAGTTCTTC. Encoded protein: CASSQQLADNNNEQFF.

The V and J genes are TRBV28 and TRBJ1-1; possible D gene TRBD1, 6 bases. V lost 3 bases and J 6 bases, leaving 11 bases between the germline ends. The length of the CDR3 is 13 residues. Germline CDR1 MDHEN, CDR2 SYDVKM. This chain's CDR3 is CASSFGTPPEAFF. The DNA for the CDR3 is TGTGCCAGCAGTTTTGGGACACCTCCTGAAGCTTTCTTT.